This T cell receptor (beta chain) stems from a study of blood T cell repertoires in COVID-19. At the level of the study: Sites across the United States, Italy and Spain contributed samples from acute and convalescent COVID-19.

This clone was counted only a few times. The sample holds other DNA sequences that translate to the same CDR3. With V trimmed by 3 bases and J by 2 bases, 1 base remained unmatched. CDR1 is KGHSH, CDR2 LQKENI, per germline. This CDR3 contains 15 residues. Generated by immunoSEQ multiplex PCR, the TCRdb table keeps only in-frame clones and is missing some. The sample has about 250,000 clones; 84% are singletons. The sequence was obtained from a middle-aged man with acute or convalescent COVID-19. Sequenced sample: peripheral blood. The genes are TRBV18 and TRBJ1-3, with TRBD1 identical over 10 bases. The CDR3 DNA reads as TGTGCCAGCTCACCCGGACAGGGGGCTGGAAACACCATATATTTT. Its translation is CASSPGQGAGNTIYF.